These T cell receptor beta chains were read from a single sample in a study of blood T cell repertoires in COVID-19. Sequencing was performed with immunoSEQ multiplex PCR; in TCRdb, only in-frame clones are kept and a portion is missing. The table has roughly 200,000 clones, 90% seen once. Material: peripheral blood. The source of these receptors is a man between 45 and 60 years old with acute or convalescent COVID-19. Each CDR3 is given with its conserved first and last residue. D genes are given only for firm matches. Size values are once, few and many counts, or a class for expanded clones, and some rows have none.

v_call: TRBV28; clone_size: once; j_call: TRBJ1-5; d_call: TRBD1; cdr3_aa: CASKYRDRAQPQHF; cdr3_nt: TGTGCCAGCAAGTACCGGGACAGGGCCCAGCCCCAGCATTTT
v_call: TRBV5-4; clone_size: NA; j_call: TRBJ2-3; d_call: TRBD2; cdr3_aa: CASSLVLAGFGTDTQYF; cdr3_nt: TGTGCCAGCAGCTTGGTTCTAGCGGGATTCGGGACAGATACGCAGTATTTT
v_call: TRBV24-1; clone_size: NA; j_call: TRBJ2-1; d_call: NA; cdr3_aa: CATSDSDRPSSYNEQFF; cdr3_nt: TGTGCCACCAGTGATTCTGACAGGCCGAGCTCCTACAATGAGCAGTTCTTC
v_call: TRBV9; clone_size: NA; j_call: TRBJ2-3; d_call: TRBD2; cdr3_aa: CASTRTSGSTDTQYF; cdr3_nt: TGTGCCAGCACCCGGACTAGCGGGAGCACAGATACGCAGTATTTT
v_call: TRBV30; clone_size: once; j_call: TRBJ1-6; d_call: TRBD1; cdr3_aa: CAWTGTGVYNSPLHF; cdr3_nt: TGTGCCTGGACCGGGACAGGGGTTTATAATTCACCCCTCCACTTT
v_call: TRBV10-2; clone_size: NA; j_call: TRBJ2-1; d_call: TRBD1; cdr3_aa: CASSAGQGANEQFF; cdr3_nt: TGCGCCAGCAGTGCTGGACAGGGGGCCAATGAGCAGTTCTTC
v_call: TRBV9; clone_size: NA; j_call: TRBJ2-1; d_call: TRBD2; cdr3_aa: CASSPRSGGGLLNEQFF; cdr3_nt: TGTGCCAGCAGCCCGCGAAGCGGCGGGGGACTCCTCAATGAGCAGTTCTTC
v_call: TRBV5-1; clone_size: NA; j_call: TRBJ2-3; d_call: TRBD2; cdr3_aa: CASSLAASGATDTQYF; cdr3_nt: TGCGCCAGCAGCTTGGCCGCTAGCGGGGCCACAGATACGCAGTATTTT
v_call: TRBV6-4; clone_size: NA; j_call: TRBJ2-4; d_call: TRBD1; cdr3_aa: CASSDRDRNIQYF; cdr3_nt: TGTGCCAGCTCAGACCGGGACAGGAACATTCAGTACTTC
v_call: TRBV28; clone_size: once; j_call: TRBJ1-2; d_call: NA; cdr3_aa: CASSLPLTSLGYTF; cdr3_nt: TGTGCCAGCAGTTTACCCCTAACCTCCCTCGGCTACACCTTC
v_call: TRBV28; clone_size: NA; j_call: TRBJ1-1; d_call: NA; cdr3_aa: CASSSGQWTTEAFF; cdr3_nt: TGTGCCAGCAGTTCTGGACAGTGGACCACTGAAGCTTTCTTT
v_call: TRBV19; clone_size: NA; j_call: TRBJ1-2; d_call: TRBD1; cdr3_aa: CASSRGQSIYGYTF; cdr3_nt: TGTGCCAGTAGCCGGGGACAGTCGATCTATGGCTACACCTTC
v_call: TRBV10-3; clone_size: NA; j_call: TRBJ2-3; d_call: TRBD1; cdr3_aa: CAGRDSRQDTQYF; cdr3_nt: TGTGCCGGCCGGGACAGCCGTCAGGATACGCAGTATTTT
v_call: TRBV4-2; clone_size: NA; j_call: TRBJ1-4; d_call: NA; cdr3_aa: CASSPEPLQGLNEKLFF; cdr3_nt: TGTGCCAGCAGCCCAGAGCCCCTACAGGGATTAAATGAAAAACTGTTTTTT
v_call: TRBV7-9; clone_size: NA; j_call: TRBJ2-1; d_call: TRBD2; cdr3_aa: CASSLGVGLKTGYEQFF; cdr3_nt: TGTGCCAGCAGCTTGGGGGTGGGACTAAAAACCGGATATGAGCAGTTCTTC
v_call: TRBV9; clone_size: NA; j_call: TRBJ2-6; d_call: NA; cdr3_aa: CASSVDSGSGANVLTF; cdr3_nt: TGTGCCAGCAGCGTAGATTCGGGGTCTGGGGCCAACGTCCTGACTTTC
v_call: TRBV6-5; clone_size: NA; j_call: TRBJ2-1; d_call: TRBD2; cdr3_aa: CASRKGGLAYNEQFF; cdr3_nt: TGTGCCAGCAGAAAGGGGGGACTAGCCTACAATGAGCAGTTCTTC
v_call: TRBV7-3; clone_size: NA; j_call: TRBJ2-2; d_call: NA; cdr3_aa: CASSPNIGGNTGELFF; cdr3_nt: TGTGCCAGCAGCCCCAATATCGGGGGGAACACCGGGGAGCTGTTTTTT
v_call: TRBV4-2; clone_size: NA; j_call: TRBJ1-2; d_call: NA; cdr3_aa: CASSQDRGLGYGYTF; cdr3_nt: TGTGCCAGCAGCCAAGATAGGGGTCTGGGCTATGGCTACACCTTC
v_call: TRBV20-1; clone_size: NA; j_call: TRBJ1-2; d_call: NA; cdr3_aa: CSASTQGGYTF; cdr3_nt: TGCAGTGCCTCAACCCAGGGTGGCTACACCTTC
v_call: TRBV27; clone_size: NA; j_call: TRBJ2-1; d_call: TRBD2; cdr3_aa: CASSLLWTSGVNEQFF; cdr3_nt: TGTGCCAGCAGCCTTCTCTGGACTAGCGGGGTCAATGAGCAGTTCTTC
v_call: TRBV3-1/TRBV3-2; clone_size: NA; j_call: TRBJ1-1; d_call: NA; cdr3_aa: CASSQDRMNTEAFF; cdr3_nt: TGTGCCAGCAGCCAAGACAGGATGAACACTGAAGCTTTCTTT
v_call: TRBV11-2; clone_size: NA; j_call: TRBJ1-2; d_call: TRBD1; cdr3_aa: CASSSGTVFGYTF; cdr3_nt: TGTGCCAGCAGCTCGGGGACAGTTTTCGGCTACACCTTC
v_call: TRBV7-2; clone_size: NA; j_call: TRBJ1-3; d_call: NA; cdr3_aa: CASSFLGRGWYSGNTIYF; cdr3_nt: TGTGCCAGCAGCTTTTTGGGGAGGGGGTGGTACTCTGGAAACACCATATATTTT
v_call: TRBV28; clone_size: NA; j_call: TRBJ2-1; d_call: NA; cdr3_aa: CASSLERRDEQFF; cdr3_nt: TGTGCCAGCAGTTTAGAAAGGCGGGATGAGCAGTTCTTC
v_call: TRBV11-2; clone_size: NA; j_call: TRBJ2-5; d_call: TRBD1; cdr3_aa: CASSLVTGEETQYF; cdr3_nt: TGTGCCAGCAGCTTAGTCACAGGGGAAGAGACCCAGTACTTC
v_call: TRBV5-4; clone_size: NA; j_call: TRBJ2-6; d_call: NA; cdr3_aa: CASSPQGPGANVLTF; cdr3_nt: TGTGCCAGCAGCCCACAGGGTCCTGGGGCCAACGTCCTGACTTTC
v_call: TRBV27; clone_size: NA; j_call: TRBJ1-1; d_call: TRBD1; cdr3_aa: CASSLSIVSTGGGNTEAFF; cdr3_nt: TGTGCCAGCAGTTTATCGATAGTTAGCACAGGGGGGGGGAACACTGAAGCTTTCTTT
v_call: TRBV2; clone_size: NA; j_call: TRBJ2-1; d_call: TRBD2; cdr3_aa: CASSELGRALGNEQFF; cdr3_nt: TGTGCCAGCAGTGAACTCGGGAGGGCCCTCGGCAATGAGCAGTTCTTC
v_call: TRBV3-1/TRBV3-2; clone_size: NA; j_call: TRBJ2-7; d_call: TRBD2; cdr3_aa: CASSQENYGRAYEQYF; cdr3_nt: TGTGCCAGCAGCCAAGAGAATTACGGGAGGGCCTACGAGCAGTACTTC
v_call: TRBV28; clone_size: NA; j_call: TRBJ2-1; d_call: TRBD2; cdr3_aa: CASSSETSVHNEQFF; cdr3_nt: TGTGCCAGCAGTAGCGAGACTAGCGTCCACAATGAGCAGTTCTTC
v_call: TRBV11-2; clone_size: once; j_call: TRBJ1-2; d_call: TRBD1; cdr3_aa: CASSPGPRGEIF; cdr3_nt: TGTGCCAGCAGCCCGGGCCCCAGGGGGGAGATCTTC
v_call: TRBV28; clone_size: NA; j_call: TRBJ2-1; d_call: TRBD2; cdr3_aa: CASSFGPRGGANNEQFF; cdr3_nt: TGTGCCAGCAGTTTCGGACCCCGCGGGGGGGCGAACAATGAGCAGTTCTTC
v_call: TRBV4-1; clone_size: NA; j_call: TRBJ1-2; d_call: TRBD1; cdr3_aa: CASSPGQGTRLRYTF; cdr3_nt: TGCGCCAGCAGCCCCGGACAGGGAACCCGACTACGCTACACCTTC
v_call: TRBV7-9; clone_size: few; j_call: TRBJ1-4; d_call: NA; cdr3_aa: CAIGGGPTTNEKLFF; cdr3_nt: TGTGCCATAGGGGGAGGGCCTACAACTAATGAAAAACTGTTTTTT
v_call: TRBV5-6; clone_size: NA; j_call: TRBJ2-2; d_call: TRBD1; cdr3_aa: CASSLRTGRANTGELFF; cdr3_nt: TGTGCCAGCAGCCTTCGGACAGGTCGCGCGAACACCGGGGAGCTGTTTTTT
v_call: TRBV10-3; clone_size: NA; j_call: TRBJ1-2; d_call: TRBD1; cdr3_aa: CAIRGQGVYGYTF; cdr3_nt: TGTGCCATCAGGGGACAGGGGGTCTATGGCTACACCTTC
v_call: TRBV19; clone_size: NA; j_call: TRBJ1-4; d_call: NA; cdr3_aa: CASSTERWTARGKKLFF; cdr3_nt: TGTGCCAGTAGTACCGAACGATGGACGGCTAGAGGGAAAAAACTGTTTTTT
v_call: TRBV28; clone_size: NA; j_call: TRBJ1-4; d_call: TRBD1; cdr3_aa: CASSSTGTGGEKLFF; cdr3_nt: TGTGCCAGCAGCTCGACCGGGACAGGCGGTGAAAAACTGTTTTTT
v_call: TRBV27; clone_size: NA; j_call: TRBJ2-3; d_call: TRBD1; cdr3_aa: CASTPGQQDTDTQYF; cdr3_nt: TGTGCCAGCACTCCGGGACAGCAGGACACAGATACGCAGTATTTT
v_call: TRBV11-2; clone_size: few; j_call: TRBJ2-6; d_call: NA; cdr3_aa: CASSFTVNSGANVLTF; cdr3_nt: TGTGCCAGCAGCTTTACTGTTAACTCTGGGGCCAACGTCCTGACTTTC
v_call: TRBV28; clone_size: NA; j_call: TRBJ1-1; d_call: NA; cdr3_aa: CASSSQGIEAFF; cdr3_nt: TGTGCCAGCAGTTCTCAGGGGATAGAAGCTTTCTTT
v_call: TRBV18; clone_size: NA; j_call: TRBJ2-5; d_call: NA; cdr3_aa: CASSPQGETQYF; cdr3_nt: TGTGCCAGCTCACCACAGGGGGAGACCCAGTACTTC
v_call: TRBV12-3/TRBV12-4; clone_size: NA; j_call: TRBJ2-1; d_call: NA; cdr3_aa: CASSFRNEQFF; cdr3_nt: TGTGCCAGCAGTTTCCGCAATGAGCAGTTCTTC
v_call: TRBV6-5; clone_size: NA; j_call: TRBJ1-3; d_call: NA; cdr3_aa: CASTSQPGEGNTIYF; cdr3_nt: TGTGCCAGCACCTCTCAGCCCGGAGAGGGAAACACCATATATTTT
v_call: TRBV7-2; clone_size: NA; j_call: TRBJ1-4; d_call: NA; cdr3_aa: CASSLMAGPNEKLFF; cdr3_nt: TGTGCCAGCAGCTTAATGGCAGGGCCGAATGAAAAACTGTTTTTT
v_call: TRBV6-2/TRBV6-3; clone_size: NA; j_call: TRBJ1-2; d_call: TRBD1; cdr3_aa: CASSSTGGNGYTF; cdr3_nt: TGTGCCAGCAGTTCCACAGGGGGAAACGGCTACACCTTC
v_call: TRBV7-2; clone_size: once; j_call: TRBJ1-3; d_call: NA; cdr3_aa: CASSFTGASGNTIYF; cdr3_nt: TGTGCCAGCAGCTTCACAGGAGCCTCTGGAAACACCATATATTTT
v_call: TRBV6-5; clone_size: NA; j_call: TRBJ1-1; d_call: TRBD1; cdr3_aa: CASSPDRGTEAFF; cdr3_nt: TGTGCCAGCAGTCCTGACAGGGGCACTGAAGCTTTCTTT
v_call: TRBV6-4; clone_size: NA; j_call: TRBJ2-1; d_call: NA; cdr3_aa: CASSALTGGDEQFF; cdr3_nt: TGTGCCAGCAGTGCCCTAACCGGGGGTGATGAGCAGTTCTTC
v_call: TRBV19; clone_size: NA; j_call: TRBJ1-2; d_call: TRBD1; cdr3_aa: CASERAAGTGGNGYTF; cdr3_nt: TGTGCCAGTGAGAGAGCGGCCGGGACAGGGGGTAATGGCTACACCTTC
v_call: TRBV4-1; clone_size: NA; j_call: TRBJ1-1; d_call: NA; cdr3_aa: CASSPAPGPGRTEAFF; cdr3_nt: TGCGCCAGCAGCCCCGCCCCGGGGCCCGGGAGGACTGAAGCTTTCTTT
v_call: TRBV28; clone_size: NA; j_call: TRBJ1-2; d_call: TRBD1; cdr3_aa: CASGGGTSAAGNYGYTF; cdr3_nt: TGTGCCAGCGGAGGGGGCACCTCCGCTGCTGGTAACTATGGCTACACCTTC
v_call: TRBV29-1; clone_size: NA; j_call: TRBJ1-1; d_call: TRBD1; cdr3_aa: CSVEDRGQGDTEAFF; cdr3_nt: TGCAGCGTTGAAGATCGAGGGCAGGGGGACACTGAAGCTTTCTTT